The 16 T cell receptor beta chains reported below all come from one sample, sequenced in a study of shared clonotypes between healthy human individuals. Sequencing was performed with immunoSEQ multiplex PCR; in TCRdb, only in-frame clones are kept and a portion is missing. The sample lists about 2.4 million clones; over 85% were seen once. Sequenced sample: naive CD4+ T cells from PBMCs. Described subset: CD45RA+ positively selected. These receptors were taken from a man aged 18 to 29 in good health. Some clones in this sample may be carry-over from other donors' samples.

Only a few counts were recorded for this clone. The J gene is TRBJ1-5, the V gene TRBV5-6, with unresolved D. Per germline, CDR1 SGHDT and CDR2 YYEEEE. V lost 2 bases to trimming and J lost 4 bases, with 4 bases between them. The CDR3 extends over 12 amino acids. The CDR3 loop reads CASSFQNQPQHF. The CDR3, as DNA: TGTGCCAGCAGCTTCCAAAATCAGCCCCAGCATTTT.

The chain combines TRBV5-1 with TRBJ2-7; 8 bases are shared with TRBD1. CDR1 SGHRS and CDR2 YFSETQ come from the germline V gene. The V segment lost 0 bases and the J segment 5 bases; nucleotides outside the gene matches: 7. The CDR3 sequence is 15 residues long. The CDR3 sequence is CASSLALDRVHEQYF. The DNA of the CDR3 is TGCGCCAGCAGCTTGGCCCTGGACAGGGTCCACGAGCAGTACTTC.

The rearrangement uses TRBV5-1 and TRBJ2-1; 9 bases map to TRBD2. Germline loops: CDR1 SGHRS, CDR2 YFSETQ. V lost 0 bases to trimming and J lost 6 bases; unmatched junction nucleotides: 4. CDR3 length: 15 amino acids. The CDR3 DNA reads as TGCGCCAGCAGCTTGGGACTAGCGGAAACCAATGAGCAGTTCTTC. The encoded protein is CASSLGLAETNEQFF.

This chain connects TRBV4-1 to TRBJ2-3; 9 bases align to TRBD1. CDR1 is MGHRA and CDR2 is YSYEKL in the germline V gene. The CDR3 runs to 15 residues. Trimming cost V 3 bases and J 1 base; bases outside gene matches: 2. The CDR3 here is CASSQTGGGTDTQYF. The DNA of the CDR3 is TGCGCCAGCAGCCAGACAGGGGGAGGCACAGATACGCAGTATTTT.

This rearrangement joins TRBV6-1 to TRBJ2-7; maybe TRBD1 (6 bases). Germline lookup yields CDR1 MNHNS and CDR2 SASEGT. Deletions cut 0 bases from V and 4 bases from J, with 13 bases between. The CDR3 has 15 amino acids. The CDR3 bases are TGTGCCAGCAGTGAAGCTGTCGGACAGCTTTACGAGCAGTACTTC. Amino acids: CASSEAVGQLYEQYF.

The genes are TRBV11-3 and TRBJ2-1, with D perhaps matching TRBD1 (6 bases). The CDR3 extends over 16 amino acids. Germline-derived CDR1 and CDR2 are SGHNT and YENEEA. Trimming shortened V by 4 bases and J by 3 bases, and 16 bases separated the two germline ends. The CDR3 sequence: CASSSTSGEVYNEQFF. CDR3 DNA sequence: TGTGCCAGCAGCTCAACGTCAGGGGAAGTCTACAATGAGCAGTTCTTC.

The V call is TRBV4-1, the J call TRBJ2-3; D is possibly TRBD2 (6 bases). V lost 1 base and J 2 bases, leaving 16 bases between the germline ends. Germline V gene lookup returns CDR1 MGHRA and CDR2 YSYEKL. The CDR3 is 17 residues long. The CDR3 DNA follows: TGCGCCAGCAGCCAAGTATCTAGCGCGTCCATCACAGATACGCAGTATTTT. Its protein product is CASSQVSSASITDTQYF.

V is TRBV29-1 and J is TRBJ1-1; unclear D gene. The V end lost 7 bases, the J end lost 5 bases, and 17 bases lay between the germline ends. The CDR3 length is 13 residues. CDR1 SQVTM and CDR2 ANQGSEA come from the germline V gene. The CDR3 region has the DNA TGCAGCGGCAGTCTTGCGCTCGGGACTGAAGCTTTCTTT. It translates to CSGSLALGTEAFF.

The gene calls are TRBV29-1 and TRBJ2-5; TRBD1 or TRBD2 may be the D gene (6 bases each). The CDR3 has 14 residues. The ends were cut back, 6 bases at V and 0 bases at J, with 14 bases in the middle. CDR1 and CDR2 from the germline V gene are SQVTM and ANQGSEA. As DNA, the CDR3 is TGCAGCGTCGAGGGGGGCAGGGACCAAGAGACCCAGTACTTC. Translating gives CSVEGGRDQETQYF.

The chain employs TRBV29-1 and TRBJ1-6; TRBD1 matches at 7 bases. CDR1 is SQVTM, CDR2 ANQGSEA, per germline. The trim removed 7 bases at V and 8 bases at J, leaving 8 bases unmatched. This CDR3 contains 13 residues. The DNA for the CDR3 is TGCAGCGCTGCAACAGGGGTGGATTCACCCCTCCACTTT. It yields the protein CSAATGVDSPLHF.

As DNA, the CDR3 is TGTGCCAGCAGCGCCGGGCAGGGGGCGAACACTGAAGCTTTCTTT. It specifies CASSAGQGANTEAFF. The chain carries TRBV5-6 and TRBJ1-1, with 8 bases matching TRBD1. V gave up 4 bases and J gave up 1 base; unmatched junction bases: 6. Germline values: CDR1 SGHDT, CDR2 YYEEEE. This CDR3 has 15 residues.

The V call is TRBV5-1, the J call TRBJ2-3; 7 bases fit TRBD1. V trimming: 0 bases; J trimming: 14 bases; junction bases outside the gene matches: 12. This CDR3 has 14 residues. Germline-derived CDR1 and CDR2 are SGHRS and YFSETQ. This chain's CDR3 is CASSLDEGAVYLYF. CDR3 coding DNA: TGCGCCAGCAGCTTGGACGAGGGGGCGGTATATCTGTATTTT.

In regard to this clone: The same CDR3 can be traced to other DNA sequences in this sample. This sequence joins TRBV18 and TRBJ1-1; no firm D call. V was trimmed by 1 base and J by 5 bases, leaving 5 bases between them. Germline assignment: CDR1 KGHSH and CDR2 LQKENI. CDR3 size: 12 residues. Here the CDR3 DNA reads TGTGCCAGCTCACCACGACTTACTGAAGCTTTCTTT. Protein product: CASSPRLTEAFF.

The count of this clone is one. V and J are TRBV28 and TRBJ2-1, with 11 bases that match TRBD2. V lost 3 bases and J lost 9; bases outside the gene matches: 7. This CDR3 is built from 15 residues. From germline, CDR1 is MDHEN and CDR2 SYDVKM. The CDR3 coding sequence is TGTGCCAGCAGTTTCCGTAGCGGGAGGGTTAGTGAGCAGTTCTTC. Amino acids: CASSFRSGRVSEQFF.

This rearrangement joins TRBV28 to TRBJ2-4, with no clear D. The V gene lost 0 bases and the J gene lost 3 bases, with 15 bases spanning the gap. The CDR3 length is 17 residues. The germline V gene encodes CDR1 MDHEN and CDR2 SYDVKM. The CDR3 DNA follows: TGTGCCAGCAGTTTATGGGTAGGAAGCTTGGGCAAAAACATTCAGTACTTC. Its protein is CASSLWVGSLGKNIQYF.

This rearrangement joins TRBV4-2 to TRBJ2-7, with a tentative D call TRBD2 (5 bases). Germline values: CDR1 LGHNA, CDR2 YNFKEQ. CDR3 length: 15 amino acids. V lost 4 bases and J 2 bases, leaving 15 bases between the germline ends. CDR3 sequence reads: CASSLRAASPYEQYF. DNA for the CDR3: TGTGCCAGCAGCCTCCGAGCGGCATCACCCTACGAGCAGTACTTC.